The sample holds many counts of the clone carrying this T cell receptor beta chain. The antigen is unknown. This may arise from a read error, as a much more abundant clone is one base away. The authors ran a second PCR of roughly 6 to 12 cycles using a sample-barcoded 5' primer and a J-beta primer mix. One entry per CDR3 protein, called by TCRdb with MiXCR from the 5' RACE reads. Among 850,000 to 950,000 distinct CDR3 sequences listed, 29% were seen once. Germline V gene sequence: CDR1 SGHRS, CDR2 YFSETQ. V was clipped by 0 bases and J by 6 bases; unmatched bases: 6. The CDR3 consists of 15 residues. This entry comes from a study of blood T cells in healthy people across ages. Study-wide background: Every two T cells gave about one barcoded beta molecule via template switching. Study findings and constraints: TCR beta diversity per million T cells fell roughly linearly with age. The study found TCR beta diversity correlated strongly with naive T cell percentage.

Every donor contributed roughly 11 milliliters of peripheral blood by blood draw. The chain employs TRBV5-1 and TRBJ2-1, with TRBD1 matching 7 bases. Sequencing was carried out using blood. This TCR came from a woman of 80 years or more in good health. CDR3 sequence reads: CASSLDRGPGNEQFF. The CDR3 DNA is TGCGCCAGCAGCTTGGACAGGGGTCCTGGCAATGAGCAGTTCTTC.